Listed below are T cell receptor beta chains from one sample, sequenced in a study of regulatory and conventional T cells in RAG deficiency. Sequencing was performed with immunoSEQ multiplex PCR; in TCRdb, only in-frame clones are kept and a portion is missing. The sample contains tens of thousands of clones, around 95% of which appear only once. The data also belong to a second study, concerning regulatory T cells.

The sample taken for sequencing was CD25- CD4+ T cells sorted from blood. These receptors all stem from a human donor in good health. Both conserved end residues are part of each CDR3. D genes are given only for firm matches. Not every row has a clone size; where given, it reads once, few, many or a size class.

V	size	D	length	J	CDR3	DNA
TRBV6-4	.	.	16	TRBJ1-6	CASSDFTVVYNSPLHF	TGTGCCAGCAGTGACTTTACTGTAGTATATAATTCACCCCTCCACTTT
TRBV10-3	.	.	15	TRBJ2-1	CAITGVATDYNEQFF	TGTGCCATCACAGGGGTGGCGACGGACTACAATGAGCAGTTCTTC
TRBV5-1	.	TRBD2	16	TRBJ2-1	CASSFIGTSGGYEQFF	TGCGCCAGCAGCTTCATTGGGACTAGCGGGGGTTATGAGCAGTTCTTC
TRBV5-8	.	TRBD1	15	TRBJ2-3	CASSRQGLETDTQYF	TGTGCCAGCAGCCGACAGGGGTTGGAGACAGATACGCAGTATTTT
TRBV7-3	.	.	15	TRBJ2-1	CASSLKAGMYNEQFF	TGTGCCAGCAGCTTAAAAGCAGGGATGTACAATGAGCAGTTCTTC
TRBV30	.	.	15	TRBJ2-2	CAWSVGHGPTGELFF	TGTGCCTGGAGTGTCGGACACGGACCCACCGGGGAGCTGTTTTTT
TRBV5-5	.	TRBD1	16	TRBJ1-4	CASSLLTGPPNEKLFF	TGTGCCAGCAGCCTTCTGACAGGGCCGCCTAATGAAAAACTGTTTTTT
TRBV5-1	.	.	14	TRBJ2-5	CASSLGAVQETQYF	TGCGCCAGCAGCTTGGGGGCAGTCCAAGAGACCCAGTACTTC
TRBV30	.	TRBD1	12	TRBJ2-7	CALQGALREQYF	TGTGCCTTACAGGGGGCTTTACGCGAGCAGTACTTC
TRBV7-2	.	TRBD2	15	TRBJ2-7	CASSVSGGTIYEQYF	TGTGCCAGCAGCGTTAGCGGGGGCACTATTTACGAGCAGTACTTC
TRBV9	.	.	15	TRBJ2-3	CASSHRILSTDTQYF	TGTGCCAGCAGCCACAGGATTCTTAGCACAGATACGCAGTATTTT
TRBV5-6	.	.	12	TRBJ1-2	CASSLALFGYTF	TGTGCCAGCAGCTTGGCCCTTTTCGGCTACACCTTC
TRBV7-3	.	TRBD1	17	TRBJ2-2	CASSLTLGQGNTGELFF	TGTGCCAGCAGCTTAACGTTGGGACAGGGAAATACCGGGGAGCTGTTTTTT
TRBV9	.	.	16	TRBJ1-4	CASSGGPIRRPEKLFF	TGTGCCAGCAGCGGAGGCCCGATACGGAGACCCGAAAAACTGTTTTTT
TRBV7-9	.	TRBD1	15	TRBJ1-1	CASRVQGGSSTEAFF	TGTGCCAGCAGAGTTCAAGGGGGCTCGAGCACTGAAGCTTTCTTT
TRBV7-9	.	.	13	TRBJ2-2	CASSSQGTGELFF	TGTGCCAGCAGCTCCCAGGGGACCGGGGAGCTGTTTTTT
TRBV30	.	TRBD2	15	TRBJ2-5	CAWTRLAGPQETQYF	TGTGCCTGGACCCGCCTAGCGGGGCCTCAAGAGACCCAGTACTTC
TRBV29-1	.	.	14	TRBJ1-2	CSVSPTTGVYGYTF	TGCAGCGTGTCTCCGACGACAGGCGTCTATGGCTACACCTTC
TRBV20-1	once	.	11	TRBJ2-7	CSASGEVEQYF	TGCAGTGCTAGCGGCGAGGTCGAGCAGTACTTC
TRBV2	.	.	13	TRBJ1-2	CASSLRDTNGYTF	TGTGCCAGCAGTCTCCGGGACACAAATGGCTACACCTTC
TRBV5-6	.	.	16	TRBJ2-1	CASSSVGQRVFNEQFF	TGTGCCAGCAGCTCTGTGGGGCAGCGGGTCTTCAATGAGCAGTTCTTC
TRBV5-4	.	TRBD1	15	TRBJ1-4	CASSSMDRGYEKLFF	TGTGCCAGCAGCTCCATGGACAGGGGGTATGAAAAACTGTTTTTT
TRBV19	.	TRBD2	13	TRBJ2-1	CASMGLAGIEQFF	TGTGCCAGTATGGGACTAGCGGGGATCGAGCAGTTCTTC
TRBV19	.	TRBD1	12	TRBJ1-1	CASKQGSVEAFF	TGTGCCAGTAAACAGGGGTCGGTTGAAGCTTTCTTT
TRBV30	.	.	13	TRBJ1-2	CAWSHGANYGYTF	TGTGCCTGGAGTCACGGGGCTAACTATGGCTACACCTTC
TRBV5-6	once	.	13	TRBJ1-2	CASSETGTRHGTF	TGTGCCAGCAGCGAAACCGGGACAAGGCATGGCACCTTC
TRBV28	.	TRBD1	15	TRBJ2-5	CASSSRDRGAETQYF	TGTGCCAGCAGTTCCCGGGACAGGGGCGCGGAGACCCAGTACTTC